This T cell receptor beta chain came from a study of tumor-infiltrating lymphocytes in oesophageal squamous cell carcinoma. TCRdb called the PCR reads again in MiXCR, with one record for every CDR3 protein. The sample shows about 12,000 distinct CDR3 sequences, 50% to 65% of them seen only once. The CDR3 runs to 12 residues. Germline V gene lookup returns CDR1 MNHGY and CDR2 SAAAGT. V was cut by 6 bases and J by 6 bases, with 10 bases left in between. Sample: esophageal tumor tissue. The chain has TRBV6-8 and TRBJ2-3; D is unresolved. The clonotype comes from a female donor with esophageal squamous cell carcinoma. This CDR3 is CASRTWWDTQYF. The CDR3 bases are TGTGCCAGCAGGACCTGGTGGGATACGCAGTATTTT.